Given below is one T cell receptor (beta chain) in context. Its antigen specificity is not known. No base quality values were provided; no much bigger clone lies one nucleotide off. The germline V gene (reference sequence) gives CDR1 as LNHNV and CDR2 as YYDKDF. The CDR3 numbers 16 residues from cysteine through phenylalanine. Of all the DNA, just the CDR3 is kept, 48 bases in frame from base 1. The germline V end is reduced by 1 base and the J end by 5 bases; junction bases left unmatched: 7. The library came from the immunoSEQ multiplex PCR assay. The multiplex PCR relied on a mix of 60 forward primers for TCR Vbeta segments and 13 reverse primers for TCR Jbeta segments. The CDR3 region of rearranged TCR beta genes was amplified from genomic DNA by a multiplex PCR assay. On the Illumina HiSeq System, the amplified TCR beta libraries were sequenced as 87-base-pair reads. As for the original processing: In a later analysis, 70 million to 95 million unique TCR beta chains were counted across the roughly 670 repertoires, and roughly 9.9 million of these chains were shared by at least two donors. Raw reads were error-corrected and collapsed into unique sequences with a nearest-neighbor algorithm that merged closely related sequences to remove PCR and sequencing errors. To assign V, D and J gene segments, CDR3 sequences were aligned to IMGT reference sequences. For a sequence to be retained, a match of at least six nucleotides was required to both a V gene segment and a J gene segment. Rearrangements were classified as productive when the CDR3 lacked stop codons and remained in frame with V and J, and all other rearrangements were classified as non-productive. Following IMGT convention, CDR3 was defined as the stretch from the second conserved V-encoded cysteine up to the conserved J-encoded phenylalanine. The earlier analysis of roughly 590 of the donors excluded sequences that lacked an unambiguous match to a single V gene segment. An earlier analysis of a few hundred of the donors called V segments functional above 56.7% productive rearrangements and segregating when the between-donor standard deviation exceeded 5%. A statistical classification framework was developed to diagnose cytomegalovirus status using the catalog of TCR beta chain sequences. V and J gene assignment, in a later analysis, came from comparing TCR nucleotide sequences with IMGT/GENE-DB human TR gene sequences. The TCRdist pipeline was used in a later analysis to assign CDR3 sequences and most-parsimonious VDJ recombination scenarios. In a later analysis, each TCR beta chain was defined by its CDR3 amino acid sequence together with its V-gene family, and reads lacking a unique V-gene family were excluded. To address suspected cross-contamination and a sequencing artifact, a later analysis removed 450 to 700 highly shared, low-generation-probability nucleotide sequences. In a later analysis, a clonal expansion index was calculated for each public chain from normalized within-repertoire ranks of inferred template counts. In a later analysis, generation probabilities were computed with a VDJ recombination model fitted to out-of-frame rearrangements, and the resulting probabilities were checked against IGoR. Hypergeometric tests were used in a later analysis to score TCR-TCR, TCR-HLA and TCR-CMV co-occurrence, with a repertoire-size bias correction applied to the TCR pairs. In a later analysis, false discovery rates were estimated by permuting HLA or CMV assignments 20 times. In a later analysis, co-occurring TCRs were grouped with DBSCAN, and TCRdist sequence similarity was added when clustering was performed within HLA-allele-positive subsets. For co-occurrence clustering, repertoires with fewer than 30,000 or more than 120,000 public chains were excluded, along with 4 to 6 repertoires with anomalous nucleotide sharing. What TCRdb holds here is the immuneACCESS table cut down to in-frame rearrangements. Part of the clones is not present; checked against another copy, under half of the missing clones reflect an unresolved V gene, and the others are unexplained. V, J and clone size are those of that table, while D and trimming were read from the DNA. Across this sample there are some 160,000 clones, with 79% seen only once. Under 0.75% of the sample belongs to the ten largest clones.

This sample was taken from a study of cytomegalovirus exposure and HLA in healthy donors (dated by TCRdb to the late 2010s). Concerning the study at large: In an earlier analysis of under 600 of the donors, 276 Gb of sequence data and 117 million unique TCR beta sequences from 150 million to 200 million T cells were reported. Roughly 290 gigabases of sequencing data and around 80 million unique TCR sequences made up an early release that covered approximately 650 HLA-typed donors. Of the roughly 390 genotyped donors, 65% to 90% were placed in the genetic ancestry cluster associated with self-reported Caucasian donors. The study aimed to test whether cataloging public T cell receptors could reveal signatures of past pathogen exposure. The study used immunosequencing to profile the T cell repertoires of hundreds of subjects and linked those repertoires to cytomegalovirus serostatus. In addition to the first cohort of several hundred subjects, a separate validation cohort of approximately 130 different subjects was used. The study combined high-throughput TCR immunosequencing, statistical association of individual TCRs with disease status, and machine learning to predict cytomegalovirus infection status. In a later analysis, previously published TCR beta repertoires from about 640 donors were re-analyzed and high-resolution HLA genotyping was added so that TCR occurrence patterns could be studied. Rather than drawing on any new phenotypic data, the later analysis identified candidate immune exposures from TCR beta sequences and the way those sequences occurred across donors. An earlier analysis of several hundred of the donors applied high-throughput TCR beta sequencing to assess whether each TCR beta V gene segment acted as functional or pseudogenic. Donor age, sex, ethnicity and CMV serostatus were compiled alongside the repertoire data. A later genetic analysis used genome-wide SNP genotypes for about 65% of the 666 donors, treating that subset as a discovery cohort. All discovery cohort repertoires had been generated using a single sequencing platform. Class I and class II HLA loci were covered by the typing at four-digit resolution. Typing coverage varied by locus: 629-630 donors for A, B, C, DRB1 and DQB1; approximately 500 for DQA1; more than 600 for DPA1; approximately 450 for DPB1. Because of strong linkage in the cohort, roughly five DR-DQ haplotypes were treated as single units for association and clustering. Across about 370 genotyped donors of the cohort, an average of roughly 200,000 unique TCR beta nucleotide sequences per donor were sequenced, and roughly a sixth of those sequences were non-productive.

The cohort was made up of approximately 700 healthy bone marrow donors. All cohort members were sampled while nominally healthy, although unrecorded immune exposures were likely present. The donor was CMV seronegative and was included in the group of about 400 seronegative cohort members. Each donor provided a peripheral blood sample, and peripheral blood mononuclear cells were used for TCR beta sequencing. The Qiagen DNeasy Blood Extraction Kit was used to extract genomic DNA from the blood cell samples. The full study reports these points: The earlier analysis of 587 of the donors excluded some 15 rarely observed V segments, including chromosome 9 orphons, because counts were too low. Specific HLA alleles were associated with roughly 16,000 TCR beta sequences at a false discovery rate of 0.05 in a later analysis. In a later analysis, HLA-associated TCR beta chains showed more clonal expansion and lower generation probabilities than non-associated chains that were equally common. Because HLA typing was missing for some donors at each locus, association tests included only the typed subset. Only TCR beta chains were sequenced in this cohort, and the absence of alpha or paired-chain data limited detectable features. While some public TCRs were present in many individuals, most TCR sequences turned up only very rarely across donors. When HLA alleles, especially DR and DQ, strongly co-occurred, attributing TCR associations to individual alleles was difficult. A cluster of highly shared sequence variants was judged likely to represent a technical artifact of the sequencing pipeline. An earlier analysis of approximately 540 of the donors showed that most TCR beta V segments appeared in productive rearrangements either about 87% or about 30% of the time, which broadly matched IMGT annotations. Presence/absence analyses assumed roughly uniform sequencing depth across donors, an assumption that may not hold. A few of the identified cytomegalovirus-associated TCR beta chains were confirmed in vitro to be specific for cytomegalovirus antigens. A later genetic analysis reported fewer N-insertions in productive TCRs among donors in an Asian-associated ancestry cluster than the roughly 700-donor mean. In a later analysis, TCR association rates were found to vary across HLA loci, with the most associated TCRs seen for DRB1 alleles and the fewest for HLA-C alleles. Some IMGT-functional V segments, including TRBV6-2 and TRBV6-3, could not be told apart with the 87-base-pair reads, so those segments were excluded. A further reported finding was that TCR beta sequences accurately predicted the HLA-A and HLA-B alleles for most subjects in the first cohort. An association between a missense DCLRE1C variant and V-gene and J-gene trimming of TCR beta chains was found in a later genetic analysis and replicated in an independent cohort. The classifier was reported to diagnose cytomegalovirus status with high specificity and sensitivity in both the original and validation cohorts. In the study, some 160 TCR beta chains were listed as associated with cytomegalovirus. According to a later analysis, parvovirus B19, influenza, CMV and Epstein-Barr virus appeared linked to several top co-occurrence clusters. According to a later analysis, most CMV-associated TCR beta chains appeared to be HLA-restricted, and the HLA associations seemed to be driven largely by CMV exposure. Immune exposure information for the cohort was limited to CMV serostatus. According to the authors, the approach could potentially be generalized to other disease states and immunological phenotypes. Linkage disequilibrium might explain the correlated functional status among segregating V segments, but an unknown experimental factor could not be ruled out.

The TCR comes from a woman between 40 and 50 years old in good health and CMV-seronegative. The sample was PBMCs. The rearranged chain carries TRBV15 and TRBJ1-5; 8 central nucleotides agree with TRBD1. The DNA sequence is TGTGCCACCAGCAGAGGAAGACAGGGGACCCATCAGCCCCAGCATTTT. Its protein is CATSRGRQGTHQPQHF.